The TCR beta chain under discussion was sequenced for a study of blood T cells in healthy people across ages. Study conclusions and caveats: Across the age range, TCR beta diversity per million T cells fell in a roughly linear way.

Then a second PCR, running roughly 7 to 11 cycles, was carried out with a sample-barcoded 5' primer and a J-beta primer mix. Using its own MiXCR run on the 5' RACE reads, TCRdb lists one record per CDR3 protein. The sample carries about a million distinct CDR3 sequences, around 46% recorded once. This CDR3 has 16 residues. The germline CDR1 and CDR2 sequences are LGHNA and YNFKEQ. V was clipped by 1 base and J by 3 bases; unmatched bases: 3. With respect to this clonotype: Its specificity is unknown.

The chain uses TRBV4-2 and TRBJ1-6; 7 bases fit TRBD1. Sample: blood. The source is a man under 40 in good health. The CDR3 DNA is TGTGCCAGCAGCCAAGGGACAGGACGCTATAATTCACCCCTCCACTTT. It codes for CASSQGTGRYNSPLHF.